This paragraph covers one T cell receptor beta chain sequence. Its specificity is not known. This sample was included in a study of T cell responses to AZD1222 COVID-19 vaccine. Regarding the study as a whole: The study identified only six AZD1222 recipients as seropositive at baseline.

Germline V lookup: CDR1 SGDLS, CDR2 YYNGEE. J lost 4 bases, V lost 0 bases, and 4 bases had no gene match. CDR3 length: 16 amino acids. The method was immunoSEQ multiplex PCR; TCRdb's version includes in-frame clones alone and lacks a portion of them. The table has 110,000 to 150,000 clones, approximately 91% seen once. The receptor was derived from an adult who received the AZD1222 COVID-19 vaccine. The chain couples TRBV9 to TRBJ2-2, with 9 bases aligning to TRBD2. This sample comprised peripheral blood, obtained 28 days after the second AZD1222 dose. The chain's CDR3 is CASSVGLAGITGELFF. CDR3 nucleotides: TGTGCCAGCAGCGTAGGGCTAGCGGGAATCACCGGGGAGCTGTTTTTT.